A single T cell receptor (beta chain) is shown here with its context. Its antigen remains unidentified. These data are taken from a study of T cells expressing NK-cell markers. The overall study: All TCR beta repertoires analysed originated from sorted CD3+CD56+NKG2C+, CD3+CD56+NKG2C- and CD3+CD56-NKG2C+ T cells. Seropositivity for HCMV was found in seven of the eight sequenced donors, with one seronegative. Regarding the study as a whole: The CD3+CD56-NKG2C+ fraction was also led by these clonotypes in a few donors.

From the 5' RACE reads, TCRdb lists one entry per CDR3 protein and no DNA. This repertoire includes roughly 280,000 distinct CDR3 sequences. The CDR3 spans 14 residues. The germline CDR1 and CDR2 sequences are SQVTM and ANQGSEA. This chain connects TRBV29-1 to TRBJ2-1; TCRdb proposes TRBD2, but this gene call is untestable without DNA. Material: blood T cells: a sorted CD56 or NKG2C T cell subset, CD4+ or CD8+ T cells, or bulk PBMC T cells (not recorded which). This sequence originates from a man aged 18 to 29 in good health. CDR3 amino acids: CSVATSGVRNEQFF.